Listed here is a single TCR beta chain. As yet, its antigen is unknown. The CDR3 spans 15 residues. Treatment noted: roughly 20 received Ad26.COV2.S at low or high dose, single or two shots; a few received placebo; per-sample allocation not given. After the first vaccine or placebo injection, samples were drawn on day 63. Wuhan-strain spike was delivered by a replication-incompetent Ad26 vector. The entry originates in a study of Ad26.COV2.S vaccination and SARS-CoV-2 variants. Study-level points and caveats: Vaccine and placebo recipients had similar non-spike TCR breadth.

Sequencing used immunoSEQ multiplex PCR; TCRdb keeps in-frame clones, though not all of them. This sample has around 450,000 clones; roughly 90% occur once, and the top ten carry about 4%. The sequencing here drew on peripheral blood, taken in a trial of Ad26.COV2.S vaccine versus placebo. The rearrangement links TRBV21-1 to TRBJ2-7; the table's D call, TRBD1, was not checked against the DNA. TRBV21-1 is an annotated pseudogene. This TCR derives from a person aged 18-65 years who received the Ad26.COV2.S COVID-19 vaccine or a placebo. The DNA of the CDR3 is TGTGCCAGCAGCGCGAGGACAGGGGTTAGAGACGAGCAGTACTTC. Protein sequence: CASSARTGVRDEQYF.